The 23 T cell receptor beta chains given below trace back to one sample, sequenced in a study of early T cells in non-severe SARS-CoV-2 infection. A single record per CDR3 protein comes from TCRdb applying MiXCR to the 5' RACE reads. The profile covers around 70,000 distinct CDR3 sequences, with less than 15% appearing a single time and around 1.7% taken by the ten largest. The sequenced material came from whole blood. These receptors all stem from an adult who was a healthcare worker with PCR-confirmed SARS-CoV-2 infection or an uninfected control (not recorded which).

This clonotype was observed at least ten times. This chain joins TRBV12-3 or TRBV12-4 and TRBJ1-3; TRBD1 matches 10 bases. V was clipped by 3 bases and J by 3 bases; unmatched bases: 14. The CDR3 spans 19 residues. The CDR3 nucleotides are TGTGCCAGCAGTTTTAGGGACAGGGGATTAATACTTCGTGGAAACACCATATATTTT. This gives the protein CASSFRDRGLILRGNTIYF.

Note on this clonotype: One end of the junction varies from germline; a read error may be responsible. The chain recombines TRBV7-9 with TRBJ2-7; 7 bases are a match to TRBD1. The CDR3 extends over 16 amino acids. CDR1 is SEHNR and CDR2 is FQNEAQ in the germline V gene (reference sequence). DNA for the CDR3: TGTGCCAGCAGCATAGCTCTCGGACAGGCCCCCCACGAGCAGTACTTC. Its translation: CASSIALGQAPHEQYF. The whole variable domain, filled in from reference TRBV7-9 and TRBJ2-7, reads DTGVSQNPRHKITKRGQNVTFRCDPISEHNRLYWYRQTLGQGPEFLTYFQNEAQLEKSRLLSDRFSAERPKGSFSTLEIQRTEQGDSAMYLCASSIALGQAPHEQYFGPGTRLTVT.

This chain connects TRBV7-9 to TRBJ2-7; perhaps TRBD2 as D (5 bases). This CDR3 contains 15 residues. The V gene's germline CDR1 is SEHNR and CDR2 FQNEAQ (reference sequence). V was trimmed by 5 bases and J by 0 bases, leaving 14 bases between them. The CDR3 region has the DNA TGTGCCAGCAGCCCGTCCGGGGTGAGCTCCTACGAGCAGTACTTC. Translated, it gives CASSPSGVSSYEQYF. Combining the CDR3 with reference TRBV7-9 and TRBJ2-7 gives the whole variable domain DTGVSQNPRHKITKRGQNVTFRCDPISEHNRLYWYRQTLGQGPEFLTYFQNEAQLEKSRLLSDRFSAERPKGSFSTLEIQRTEQGDSAMYLCASSPSGVSSYEQYFGPGTRLTVT.

The rearrangement joins TRBV20-1 to TRBJ1-2; D perhaps matches TRBD1 (6 bases). V was trimmed by 5 bases and J by 4 bases, leaving 35 bases between them. Germline values: CDR1 DFQATT, CDR2 SNEGSKA (reference sequence). This CDR3 comprises 20 residues. CDR3 in amino acids: CSALDRISSLTVTGPYGYTF. The CDR3 nucleotides read TGCAGTGCTCTTGACAGGATATCATCTCTGACGGTCACGGGACCCTATGGCTACACCTTC.

The chain carries TRBV9 and TRBJ2-3; 7 bases map to TRBD1. The CDR3 runs 15 residues. CDR1 and CDR2 (germline): SGDLS, YYNGEE. V dropped 0 bases and J dropped 5; count of bases not matched to a gene: 6. This CDR3 reads CASSVGQGWLDTQYF. In nucleotides, the CDR3 is TGTGCCAGCAGCGTAGGACAGGGTTGGTTAGATACGCAGTATTTT.

This clonotype was counted many times. The rearrangement joins TRBV4-1 to TRBJ1-1; D not resolved. Germline V gene data show CDR1 as MGHRA and CDR2 as YSYEKL. CDR3 length: 13 residues. Trimming cost V 4 bases and J 3 bases, with 9 bases left between them. The CDR3 DNA reads TGCGCCAGCAGCCTCGTGGTTGACACTGAAGCTTTCTTT. This codes for CASSLVVDTEAFF.

Only a few counts were recorded for this clonotype. This chain links TRBV20-1 with TRBJ2-1; D might be TRBD2 (5 bases). Trimming shortened V by 3 bases and J by 6 bases, and 9 bases separated the two germline ends. CDR1 DFQATT and CDR2 SNEGSKA come from the germline V gene (reference sequence). This CDR3 contains 12 residues. This CDR3 is CSASTGSNEQFF. The DNA for the CDR3 is TGCAGTGCTAGTACGGGGAGCAATGAGCAGTTCTTC.

Many counts were recorded for this clonotype. This rearrangement joins TRBV7-9 to TRBJ1-4; D not resolved. V lost 2 bases, J lost 7 bases, and 14 bases lay in between. This CDR3 comprises 15 residues. Germline values: CDR1 SEHNR, CDR2 FQNEAQ (reference sequence). CDR3 coding DNA: TGTGCCAGCAGCTTACAAGGGTTTACGGTTGAAAAACTGTTTTTT. As protein: CASSLQGFTVEKLFF.

DNA for the CDR3: TGTGCCAGCAGATCTAGACAGGGAACGGGCTACACCTTC. It codes for CASRSRQGTGYTF. The chain is built from TRBV6-5 and TRBJ1-2; 7 bases match TRBD1. CDR3 length: 13 residues. V dropped 6 bases and J dropped 8; count of bases not matched to a gene: 9. CDR1 is MNHEY and CDR2 is SVGAGI in the germline V gene.

This clonotype has ten or more counts. The rearrangement joins TRBV18 to TRBJ2-1, with D perhaps TRBD1 (6 bases). Germline CDR1 and CDR2: KGHSH and LQKENI. The CDR3 is 14 residues long. The V end lost 4 bases, the J end lost 5 bases, and 12 bases lay between the germline ends. CDR3 coding DNA: TGTGCCAGCTCACAGGTCCAGGGGCACAATGAGCAGTTCTTC. This encodes CASSQVQGHNEQFF.

This clonotype was found a few times. The V gene is TRBV7-3, the J gene TRBJ1-1, with D hard to call. Trimming cost V 1 base and J 1 base, with 7 bases left between them. CDR1 is SGHTA and CDR2 is FQGTGA in the germline V gene. The CDR3 covers 14 residues. CDR3 DNA: TGTGCCAGCAGCTTAAGCGGAGGGAACACTGAAGCTTTCTTT. This translates into CASSLSGGNTEAFF.

The table lists this clonotype with a few counts. The chain couples TRBV20-1 to TRBJ2-4, with no clear D. In germline, CDR1 is DFQATT, CDR2 SNEGSKA (reference sequence). This CDR3 spans 15 amino acids. The V end lost 3 bases, the J end lost 7 bases, and 19 bases lay between the germline ends. The CDR3 reads CSASRAPKWWNIQYF. DNA for the CDR3: TGCAGTGCTAGTCGAGCTCCAAAGTGGTGGAACATTCAGTACTTC.

Only a few counts were recorded for this clonotype. The rearrangement links TRBV7-8 to TRBJ2-5; D may be TRBD2 (6 bases). Trimming cost V 1 base and J 5 bases, with 14 bases left between them. The CDR3 is 15 residues long. Germline V gives CDR1 SGHVS, CDR2 FQNEAQ. The CDR3 coding sequence is TGTGCCAGCAGCTTAGTCCCGGGGGTAGTCGAGACCCAGTACTTC. Translating gives CASSLVPGVVETQYF.

This clonotype was seen a handful of times. The genes are TRBV3-1 and TRBJ2-3; 9 bases match TRBD2. The CDR3 length is 18 residues. Germline lookup yields CDR1 LGHDT and CDR2 YNNKEL (reference sequence). J lost 2 bases, V lost 3 bases, and 12 bases had no gene match. CDR3 protein: CASSHYMMAGGTTDTQYF. The CDR3 DNA follows: TGTGCCAGCAGCCATTATATGATGGCGGGGGGGACCACAGATACGCAGTATTTT.

V and J are TRBV12-3 or TRBV12-4 and TRBJ1-1, with D uncertain. The CDR3 is 12 amino acids. The V end lost 2 bases, the J end lost 9 bases, and 10 bases lay between the germline ends. CDR3 sequence: CASSLPGPKAFF. The CDR3 coding sequence is TGTGCCAGCAGTTTACCGGGCCCGAAAGCTTTCTTT.

There are many counts of this clonotype. This chain connects TRBV7-9 to TRBJ1-2; D call uncertain. Deletions cut 4 bases from V and 4 bases from J, with 13 bases between. Germline CDR1 is SEHNR and CDR2 is FQNEAQ (reference sequence). The CDR3 runs to 14 residues. CDR3: CASSSPMVGYGYTF. CDR3 DNA: TGTGCCAGCAGCTCTCCGATGGTCGGCTATGGCTACACCTTC.

This rearrangement joins TRBV5-1 to TRBJ2-7, with D possibly being TRBD2 (6 bases). Germline values: CDR1 SGHRS, CDR2 YFSETQ. Trimming left V 4 bases short and J 1 base short, with 24 bases between. This CDR3 is 18 amino acids long. DNA of the CDR3: TGCGCCAGCAGCGCAGGCGGGGACCAGCGAATTAAATCCTACGAGCAGTACTTC. Residues: CASSAGGDQRIKSYEQYF. Filled out from reference TRBV5-1 and TRBJ2-7, the complete variable domain reads KAGVTQTPRYLIKTRGQQVTLSCSPISGHRSVSWYQQTPGQGLQFLFEYFSETQRNKGNFPGRFSGRQFSNSRSEMNVSTLELGDSALYLCASSAGGDQRIKSYEQYFGPGTRLTVT.

CDR3 sequence (DNA): TGTGCCAGCAGACAAGGCACTACCTACGAGCAGTACTTC. Amino acids: CASRQGTTYEQYF. V gene TRBV7-9 combines with J gene TRBJ2-7; D unresolved. Germline CDR1 is SEHNR and CDR2 is FQNEAQ (reference sequence). The V end was cut by 6 bases, the J end by 2 bases, with 11 bases between. This CDR3 is built from 13 residues.

The V gene is TRBV29-1, the J gene TRBJ2-7; D is uncertain. Germline V CDR1 and CDR2: SQVTM, ANQGSEA. Trimming cost V 3 bases and J 1 base, with 7 bases left between them. This CDR3 spans 12 amino acids. The CDR3 DNA follows: TGCAGCGTTGATTTGGGATCCTACGAGCAGTACTTC. Protein: CSVDLGSYEQYF.

This clonotype was observed a few times. The chain has TRBV30 and TRBJ1-5, with a possible D match to TRBD1 (5 bases). Between the trimmed V and J ends, which lost 3 bases and 2 bases, there was a span of 11 bases. Germline CDR1 GTSNPN, CDR2 SVGIG (reference sequence). This CDR3 comprises 14 residues. In DNA, the CDR3 is TGTGCCTGGAGGGGGGAGGGAGGCAATCAGCCCCAGCATTTT. This codes for CAWRGEGGNQPQHF.

The sample holds many counts of this clonotype. The V gene is TRBV11-2, the J gene TRBJ1-1; D not resolved. The CDR3 loop spans 16 amino acids. Trimming took off 2 bases at V and 3 bases at J, with 16 bases between the two ends. CDR1 and CDR2 (germline): SGHAT, FQNNGV. DNA of the CDR3: TGTGCCAGCAGCTTAATGACCTCGGGAGGGTACACTGAAGCTTTCTTT. It yields the protein CASSLMTSGGYTEAFF.

This rearrangement joins TRBV12-3 or TRBV12-4 to TRBJ1-2; D is uncertain. Trimming removed 8 bases at V and 6 bases at J, with 13 bases between. This CDR3 region has 12 residues. The CDR3 spells CASSAERDGYTF. CDR3 coding DNA: TGTGCCAGCTCCGCCGAGCGAGATGGCTACACCTTC.

In this sample, this clonotype is medium-sized. V gene TRBV27 combines with J gene TRBJ2-4; TRBD2 matches 13 bases. The germline V gene has CDR1 MNHEY and CDR2 SMNVEV (reference sequence). The CDR3 is made up of 18 amino acids. With V trimmed by 5 bases and J by 0 bases, 7 bases remained unmatched. The CDR3 DNA follows: TGTGCCAGCAGTCCACTAGCGGGGGGGCCTCAAGCCAAAAACATTCAGTACTTC. It yields the protein CASSPLAGGPQAKNIQYF.